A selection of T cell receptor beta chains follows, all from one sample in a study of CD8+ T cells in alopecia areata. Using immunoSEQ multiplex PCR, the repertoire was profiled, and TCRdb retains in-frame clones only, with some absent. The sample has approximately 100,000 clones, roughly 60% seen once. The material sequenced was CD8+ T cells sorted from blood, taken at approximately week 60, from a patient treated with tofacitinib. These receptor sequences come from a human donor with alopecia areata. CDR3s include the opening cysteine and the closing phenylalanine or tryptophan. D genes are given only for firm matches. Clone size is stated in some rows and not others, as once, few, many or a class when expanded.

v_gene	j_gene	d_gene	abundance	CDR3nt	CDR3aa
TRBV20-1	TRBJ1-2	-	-	TGCAGTGCTCCCGTAGACTATGGCTACACCTTC	CSAPVDYGYTF
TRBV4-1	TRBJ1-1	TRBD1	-	TGCGCCAGCAGCCAAGAGAACAGGGGGAGGTGGACTGAAGCTTTCTTT	CASSQENRGRWTEAFF
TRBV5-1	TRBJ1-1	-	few	TGCGCCAGCAGTAGGACAGAAAAACACACTGAAGCTTTCTTT	CASSRTEKHTEAFF
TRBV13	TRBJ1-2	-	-	TGTGCCAGCAGCCCCCGGGGGGCGTACTATGGCTACACCTTC	CASSPRGAYYGYTF
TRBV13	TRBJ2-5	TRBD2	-	TGTGCCAGCAGCTTTATAAGCGGGGGTGATACCCAGTACTTC	CASSFISGGDTQYF
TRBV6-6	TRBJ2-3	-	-	TGTGCCATCCAAAACACAGATACGCAGTATTTT	CAIQNTDTQYF
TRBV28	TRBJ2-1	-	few	TGTGCCAGCATCGGGCGAGGGTACAATGAGCAGTTCTTC	CASIGRGYNEQFF
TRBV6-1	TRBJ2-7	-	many	TGTGCCAGCACGGTGGAGGCTACAGGCTACGAGCAGTACTTC	CASTVEATGYEQYF
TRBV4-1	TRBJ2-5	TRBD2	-	TGCGCCAGCAGCGGGCGGGAGCAAGAGACCCAGTACTTC	CASSGREQETQYF
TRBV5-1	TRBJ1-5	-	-	TGCGCCAGCAGCTTGGACAGGGCGACTCAGCCCCAGCATTTT	CASSLDRATQPQHF
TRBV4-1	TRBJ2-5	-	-	TGCGCCAGCAGCCCTATCCAGGGACTCCGAGACGAGACCCAGTACTTC	CASSPIQGLRDETQYF
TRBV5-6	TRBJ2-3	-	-	TGTGCCAGCTCACTGGGGGGCTCGCAGTATTTT	CASSLGGSQYF
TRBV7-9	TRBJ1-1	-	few	TGTGCCAGCAGCTTAGGCGGTGCCGGGAAATTCACTGAAGCTTTCTTT	CASSLGGAGKFTEAFF
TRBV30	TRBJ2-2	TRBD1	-	TGTGCCTGGAGCGGTACAGGGGGAACAACCGGGGAGCTGTTTTTT	CAWSGTGGTTGELFF
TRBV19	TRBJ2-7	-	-	TGTGCCAGTAGTACGACTACCTACGAGCAGTACTTC	CASSTTTYEQYF
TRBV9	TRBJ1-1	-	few	TGTGCCAGCAGCGTGACAGGAGTGAACACTGAAGCTTTCTTT	CASSVTGVNTEAFF
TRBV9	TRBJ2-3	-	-	TGTGCCAGCAGCGTGACTAGGAGGGGAGATACGCAGTATTTT	CASSVTRRGDTQYF
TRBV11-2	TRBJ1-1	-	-	TGTGCCAGCAGCTTATCCCGGGGAGGGTGGGAAGCTTTCTTT	CASSLSRGGWEAFF
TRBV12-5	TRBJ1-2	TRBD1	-	TGTGCTAGTGGTTCACGGACAGGGGCTGGCTACACCTTC	CASGSRTGAGYTF
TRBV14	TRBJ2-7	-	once	TGTGCCAGCAGCCACAGGGGTAACGAGCAGTACTTC	CASSHRGNEQYF
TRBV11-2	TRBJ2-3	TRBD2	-	TGTGCCAGCAGAAGTAGCGGGGGGGGTCTCGATACGCAGTATTTT	CASRSSGGGLDTQYF
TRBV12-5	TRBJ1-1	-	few	TGTGCTAGTGGTGACAGAGAAGCTTTCTTT	CASGDREAFF
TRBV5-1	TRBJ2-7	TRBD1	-	TGCGCCAGCATGCCCGGGACAGGGATCTACGAGCAGTACTTC	CASMPGTGIYEQYF
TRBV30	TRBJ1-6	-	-	TGTGCCTTGACAGAGCTCTATAATTCACCCCTCCACTTT	CALTELYNSPLHF
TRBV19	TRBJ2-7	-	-	TGTGCCAGTAGTCTCAGTTGGGGCCCGTCGACCTACGAGCAGTACTTC	CASSLSWGPSTYEQYF
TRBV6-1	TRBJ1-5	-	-	TGTGCCAGCAGTGTGAGAGGGGCCTATCAGCCCCAGCATTTT	CASSVRGAYQPQHF
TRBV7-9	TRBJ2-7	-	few	TGTGCCAGCAGCTTCGTGGGGGACTACGAGCAGTACTTC	CASSFVGDYEQYF
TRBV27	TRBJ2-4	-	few	TGTGCCAGCAGTCCTAACCCCAGGGGAAAAAACATTCAGTACTTC	CASSPNPRGKNIQYF
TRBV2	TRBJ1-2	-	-	TGTGCCAGCAGGGGAATCCGGGGACGGAGTATCTATGGCTACACCTTC	CASRGIRGRSIYGYTF
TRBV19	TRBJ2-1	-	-	TGTGCCAGTAGTATGGGTGGGGATGAGCAGTTCTTC	CASSMGGDEQFF
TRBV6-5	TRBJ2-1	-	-	TGTGCCAGCAGTTACGATCGGCCAGATTACAATGAGCAGTTCTTC	CASSYDRPDYNEQFF
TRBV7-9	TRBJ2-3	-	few	TGTGCCAGCAGCTTAGAACAGGGTGATACGCAGTATTTT	CASSLEQGDTQYF